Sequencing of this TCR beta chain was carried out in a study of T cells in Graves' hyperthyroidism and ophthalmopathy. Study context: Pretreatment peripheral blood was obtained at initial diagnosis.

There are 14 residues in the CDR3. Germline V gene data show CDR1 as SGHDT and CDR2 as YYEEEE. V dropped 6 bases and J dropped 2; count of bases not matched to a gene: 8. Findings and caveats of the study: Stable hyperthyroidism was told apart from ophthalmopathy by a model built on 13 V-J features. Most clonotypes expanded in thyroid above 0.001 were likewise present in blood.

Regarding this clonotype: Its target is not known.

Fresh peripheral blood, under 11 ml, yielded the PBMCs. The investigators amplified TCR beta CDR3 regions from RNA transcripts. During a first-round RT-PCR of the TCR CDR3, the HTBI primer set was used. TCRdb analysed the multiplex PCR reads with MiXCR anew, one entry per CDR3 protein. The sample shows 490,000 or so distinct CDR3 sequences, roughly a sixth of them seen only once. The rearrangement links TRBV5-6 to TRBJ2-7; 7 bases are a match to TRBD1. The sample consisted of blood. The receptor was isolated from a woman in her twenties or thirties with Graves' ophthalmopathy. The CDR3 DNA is TGTGCCAGCATCGCCCCCGGGACAGCCTACGAGCAGTACTTC. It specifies CASIAPGTAYEQYF.